This is a list of T cell receptor beta chains from one sample in a study of cytomegalovirus exposure and HLA in healthy donors. Measured with immunoSEQ multiplex PCR; TCRdb has only the in-frame clones, and not every one. The sample gives more than 95,000 clones, around 75% of which show up once; roughly 1.2% is in the top ten. Sequencing was performed on PBMCs. All receptors derive from a man aged 35-49 years in good health and CMV-seronegative. Both conserved end residues are part of each CDR3. D genes are given only for firm matches. Only part of the rows carry a size: once, few, many, or a class if the clone is expanded.

>.|TRBD2|TRBV10-2|TRBJ2-7|16
CASSLTSGGIYDEQYF
TGCGCCAGCAGTTTGACTAGCGGGGGGATTTACGACGAGCAGTACTTC
>.|.|TRBV19|TRBJ2-7|14
CASSRGILGYEQYF
TGTGCCAGTAGTAGAGGGATCCTCGGCTACGAGCAGTACTTC
>.|.|TRBV21-1|TRBJ2-7|15
CASSKVEGPRYEQYF
TGTGCCAGCAGCAAAGTCGAGGGCCCTCGCTACGAGCAGTACTTC
>.|TRBD2|TRBV7-9|TRBJ2-7|16
CASSSGTSGSFYEQYF
TGTGCCAGCAGCTCTGGGACTAGCGGGAGTTTCTACGAGCAGTACTTC
>.|.|TRBV18|TRBJ2-2|15
CASSPDKLNTGELFF
TGTGCCAGCTCACCGGACAAACTTAACACCGGGGAGCTGTTTTTT
>.|.|TRBV5-1|TRBJ2-7|15
CASSSQTGGSYEQYF
TGCGCCAGCAGCTCCCAGACCGGAGGCTCCTACGAGCAGTACTTC
>.|.|TRBV12-2|TRBJ2-7|11
CASRSSHEQYF
TGTGCAAGTCGCTCTTCCCACGAGCAGTACTTC
>.|.|TRBV10-3|TRBJ2-7|16
CAISDPGTSGSYEQYF
TGTGCCATCAGTGACCCCGGGACATCTGGCTCCTACGAGCAGTACTTC
>.|.|TRBV9|TRBJ1-2|15
CASSVESKVGYGYTF
TGTGCCAGCAGCGTAGAATCGAAAGTCGGCTATGGCTACACCTTC
>.|.|TRBV5-1|TRBJ1-2|17
CASSGGTARGPQYGYTF
TGCGCCAGCAGCGGAGGGACCGCAAGGGGCCCTCAATATGGCTACACCTTC
>once|.|TRBV30|TRBJ2-7|12
CAWRANSYEQYF
TGTGCCTGGAGGGCAAACAGCTACGAGCAGTACTTC
>.|.|TRBV4-2|TRBJ1-1|16
CASSRHPRGEGTEAFF
TGTGCCAGCAGCCGGCACCCCCGGGGGGAGGGCACTGAAGCTTTCTTT
>once|.|TRBV2|TRBJ1-2|13
CASSVQVVPRYTF
TGTGCCAGCAGTGTCCAGGTTGTACCTCGCTACACCTTC
>few|TRBD2|TRBV6-4|TRBJ2-3|15
CASSDVAGRTDTQYF
TGTGCCAGCAGTGACGTAGCGGGCCGCACAGATACGCAGTATTTT
>.|.|TRBV7-7|TRBJ2-7|15
CASSRSAGPEYEQYF
TGTGCTAGCAGTCGTTCTGCGGGGCCAGAGTACGAGCAGTACTTC
>.|.|TRBV6-5|TRBJ2-7|14
CASSYSAISYEQYF
TGTGCCAGCAGTTACTCAGCTATCTCCTACGAGCAGTACTTC
>.|.|TRBV19|TRBJ1-4|13
CATRRATNEKLFF
TGTGCCACCCGGAGGGCAACTAATGAAAAACTGTTTTTT
>.|TRBD2|TRBV28|TRBJ2-6|18
CASSLLAGGPLRANVLTF
TGTGCCAGCAGCCTGCTAGCGGGGGGACCTCTGAGGGCCAACGTCCTGACTTTC